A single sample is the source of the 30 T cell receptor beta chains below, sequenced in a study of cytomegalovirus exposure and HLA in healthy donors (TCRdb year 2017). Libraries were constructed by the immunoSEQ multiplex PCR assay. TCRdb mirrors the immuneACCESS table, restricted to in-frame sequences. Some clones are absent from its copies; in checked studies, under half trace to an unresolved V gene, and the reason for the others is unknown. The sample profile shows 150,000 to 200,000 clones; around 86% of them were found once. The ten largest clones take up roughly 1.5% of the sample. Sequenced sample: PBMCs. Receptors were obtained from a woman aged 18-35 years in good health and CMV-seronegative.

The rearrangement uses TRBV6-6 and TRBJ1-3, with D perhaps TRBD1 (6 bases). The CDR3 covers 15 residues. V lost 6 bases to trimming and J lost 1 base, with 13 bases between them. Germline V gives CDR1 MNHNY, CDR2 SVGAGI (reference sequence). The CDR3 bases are TGTGCCAGCAGCCAACAGGGTACTTCTGGAAACACCATATATTTT. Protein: CASSQQGTSGNTIYF.

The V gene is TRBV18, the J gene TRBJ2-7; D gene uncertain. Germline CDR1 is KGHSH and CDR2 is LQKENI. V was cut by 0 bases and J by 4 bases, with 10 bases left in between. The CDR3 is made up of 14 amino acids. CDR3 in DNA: TGTGCCAGCTCACCACCGACGGGTGTTTACGAGCAGTACTTC. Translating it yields CASSPPTGVYEQYF.

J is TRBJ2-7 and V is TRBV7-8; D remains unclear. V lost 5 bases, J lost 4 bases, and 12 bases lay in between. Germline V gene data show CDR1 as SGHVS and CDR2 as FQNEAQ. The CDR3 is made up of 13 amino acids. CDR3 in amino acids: CASSPDTFYEQYF. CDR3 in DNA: TGTGCCAGCAGCCCAGACACGTTTTACGAGCAGTACTTC.

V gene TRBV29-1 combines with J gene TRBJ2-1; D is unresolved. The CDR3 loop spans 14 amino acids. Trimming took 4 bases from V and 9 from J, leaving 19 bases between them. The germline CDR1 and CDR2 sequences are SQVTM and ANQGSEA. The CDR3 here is CSVGGATSLSEQFF. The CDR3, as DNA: TGCAGCGTTGGCGGAGCGACGTCGCTAAGTGAGCAGTTCTTC.

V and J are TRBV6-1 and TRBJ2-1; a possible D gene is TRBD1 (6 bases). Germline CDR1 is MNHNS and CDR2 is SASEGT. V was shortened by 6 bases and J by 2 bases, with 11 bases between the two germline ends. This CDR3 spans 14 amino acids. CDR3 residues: CASRDRSTYNEQFF. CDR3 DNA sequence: TGTGCCAGCAGAGACAGGAGTACCTACAATGAGCAGTTCTTC.

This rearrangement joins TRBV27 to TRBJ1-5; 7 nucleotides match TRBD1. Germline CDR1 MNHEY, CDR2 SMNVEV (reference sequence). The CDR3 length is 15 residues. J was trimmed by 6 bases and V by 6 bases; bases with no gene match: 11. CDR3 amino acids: CASRADRAFVQPQHF. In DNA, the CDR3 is TGTGCCAGCAGAGCCGACAGGGCGTTTGTTCAGCCCCAGCATTTT.

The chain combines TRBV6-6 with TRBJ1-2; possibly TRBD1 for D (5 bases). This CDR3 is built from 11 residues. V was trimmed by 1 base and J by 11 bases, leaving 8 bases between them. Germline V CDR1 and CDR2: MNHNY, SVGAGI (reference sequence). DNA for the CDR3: TGTGCCAGCAGTTACTTCCAGGGTTACACCTTC. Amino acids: CASSYFQGYTF.

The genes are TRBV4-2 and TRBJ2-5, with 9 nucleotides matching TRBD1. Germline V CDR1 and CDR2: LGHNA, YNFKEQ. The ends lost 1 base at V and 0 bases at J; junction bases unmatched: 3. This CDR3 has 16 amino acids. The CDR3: CASSQAWDRDQETQYF. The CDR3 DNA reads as TGTGCCAGCAGCCAAGCCTGGGACAGGGACCAAGAGACCCAGTACTTC.

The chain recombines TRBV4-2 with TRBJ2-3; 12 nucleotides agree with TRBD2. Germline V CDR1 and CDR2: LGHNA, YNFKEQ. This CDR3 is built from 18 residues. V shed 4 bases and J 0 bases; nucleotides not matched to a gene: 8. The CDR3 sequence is CASSPWRTSGVSTDTQYF. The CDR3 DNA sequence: TGTGCCAGCAGCCCGTGGAGGACTAGCGGGGTGAGCACAGATACGCAGTATTTT.

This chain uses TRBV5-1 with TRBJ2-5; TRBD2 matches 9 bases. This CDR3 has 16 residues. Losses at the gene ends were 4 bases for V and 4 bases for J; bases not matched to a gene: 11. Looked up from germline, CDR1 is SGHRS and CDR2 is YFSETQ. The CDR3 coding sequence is TGCGCCAGCAGCCGAACTAGCGGGTCAGGAGGAGAGACCCAGTACTTC. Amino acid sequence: CASSRTSGSGGETQYF.

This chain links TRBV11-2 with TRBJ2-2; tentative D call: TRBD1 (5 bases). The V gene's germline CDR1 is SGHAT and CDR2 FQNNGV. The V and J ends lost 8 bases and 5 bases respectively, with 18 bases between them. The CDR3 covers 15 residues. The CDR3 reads CASAIVRGNTGELFF. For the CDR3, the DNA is TGTGCCAGCGCAATCGTAAGGGGAAATACCGGGGAGCTGTTTTTT.

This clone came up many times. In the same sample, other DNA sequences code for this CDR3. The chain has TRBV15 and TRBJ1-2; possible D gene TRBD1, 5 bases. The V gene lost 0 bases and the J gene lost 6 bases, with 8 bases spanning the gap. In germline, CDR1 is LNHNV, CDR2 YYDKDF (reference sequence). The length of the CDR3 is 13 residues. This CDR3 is CATSREEGDGYTF. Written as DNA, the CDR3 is TGTGCCACCAGCAGAGAAGAAGGGGATGGCTACACCTTC.

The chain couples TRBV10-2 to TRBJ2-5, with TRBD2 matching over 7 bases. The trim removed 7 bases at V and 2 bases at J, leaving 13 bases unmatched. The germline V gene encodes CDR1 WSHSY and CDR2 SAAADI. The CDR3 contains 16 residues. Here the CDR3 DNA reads TGCGCCAGCAAGAAAATAGGGCTAGCGGTTCAAGAGACCCAGTACTTC. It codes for CASKKIGLAVQETQYF.

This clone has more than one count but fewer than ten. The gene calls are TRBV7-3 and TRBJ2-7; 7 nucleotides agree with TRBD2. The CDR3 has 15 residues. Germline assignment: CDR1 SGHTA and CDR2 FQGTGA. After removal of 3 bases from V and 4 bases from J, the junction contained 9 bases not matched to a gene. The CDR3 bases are TGTGCCAGCAGCTTTGCCGTTAGGGGAGGGTACGAGCAGTACTTC. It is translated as CASSFAVRGGYEQYF.

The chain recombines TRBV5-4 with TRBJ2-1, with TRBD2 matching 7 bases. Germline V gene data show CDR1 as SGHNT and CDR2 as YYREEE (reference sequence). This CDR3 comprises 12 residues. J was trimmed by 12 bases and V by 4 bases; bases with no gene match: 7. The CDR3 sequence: CASSILAEGQFF. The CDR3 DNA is TGTGCCAGCAGCATCCTAGCGGAGGGGCAGTTCTTC.

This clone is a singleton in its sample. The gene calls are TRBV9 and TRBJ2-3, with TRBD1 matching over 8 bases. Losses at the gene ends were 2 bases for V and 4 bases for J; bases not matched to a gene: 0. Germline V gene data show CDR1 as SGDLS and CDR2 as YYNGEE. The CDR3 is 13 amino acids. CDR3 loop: CASSVRGPDTQYF. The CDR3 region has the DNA TGTGCCAGCAGCGTCAGGGGGCCAGATACGCAGTATTTT. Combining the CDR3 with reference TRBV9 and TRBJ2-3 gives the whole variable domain DSGVTQTPKHLITATGQRVTLRCSPRSGDLSVYWYQQSLDQGLQFLIQYYNGEERAKGNILERFSAQQFPDLHSELNLSSLELGDSALYFCASSVRGPDTQYFGPGTRLTVL.

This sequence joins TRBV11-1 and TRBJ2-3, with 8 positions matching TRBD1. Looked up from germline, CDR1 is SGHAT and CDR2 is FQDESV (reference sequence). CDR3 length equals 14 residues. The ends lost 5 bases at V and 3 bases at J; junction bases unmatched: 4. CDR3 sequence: CASSKQGGTDTQYF. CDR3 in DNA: TGTGCCAGCAGCAAACAGGGGGGTACAGATACGCAGTATTTT.

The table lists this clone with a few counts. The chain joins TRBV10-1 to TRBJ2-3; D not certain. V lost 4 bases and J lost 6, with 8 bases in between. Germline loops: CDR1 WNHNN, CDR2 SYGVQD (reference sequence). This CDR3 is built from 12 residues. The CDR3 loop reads CASSGIGDTQYF. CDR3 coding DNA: TGCGCCAGCAGTGGAATCGGGGATACGCAGTATTTT.

The CDR3 is CAWGRTRTSGGQETQYF. The CDR3 nucleotides read TGTGCCTGGGGCAGAACTCGGACTAGCGGGGGGCAAGAGACCCAGTACTTC. The chain recombines TRBV30 with TRBJ2-5; 14 bases agree with TRBD2. From germline, CDR1 is GTSNPN and CDR2 SVGIG (reference sequence). The CDR3 loop spans 17 amino acids. Unmatched junction bases numbered 10, after V lost 5 bases and J lost 2 bases.

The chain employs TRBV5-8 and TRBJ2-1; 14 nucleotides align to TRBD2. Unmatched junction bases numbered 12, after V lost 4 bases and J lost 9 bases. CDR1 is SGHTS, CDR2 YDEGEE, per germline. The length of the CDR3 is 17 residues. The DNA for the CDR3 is TGTGCCAGCAGCCGCACGTACCTGACTAGCGGGAGGGGTGAGCAGTTCTTC. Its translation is CASSRTYLTSGRGEQFF.

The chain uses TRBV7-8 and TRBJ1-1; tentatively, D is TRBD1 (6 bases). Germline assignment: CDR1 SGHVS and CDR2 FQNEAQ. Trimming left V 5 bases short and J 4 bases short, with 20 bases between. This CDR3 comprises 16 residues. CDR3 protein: CASSQEIMVGATEAFF. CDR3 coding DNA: TGTGCCAGCAGCCAGGAAATAATGGTGGGGGCCACTGAAGCTTTCTTT.

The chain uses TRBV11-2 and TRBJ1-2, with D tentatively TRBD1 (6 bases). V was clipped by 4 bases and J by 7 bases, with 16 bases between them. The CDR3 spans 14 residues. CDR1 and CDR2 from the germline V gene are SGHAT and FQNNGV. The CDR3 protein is CASSSLGGTGGYTF. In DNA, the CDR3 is TGTGCCAGCAGCTCCCTTGGGGGCACGGGTGGCTACACCTTC. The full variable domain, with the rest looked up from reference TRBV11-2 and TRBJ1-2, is EAGVAQSPRYKIIEKRQSVAFWCNPISGHATLYWYQQILGQGPKLLIQFQNNGVVDDSQLPKDRFSAERLKGVDSTLKIQPAKLEDSAVYLCASSSLGGTGGYTFGSGTRLTVV.

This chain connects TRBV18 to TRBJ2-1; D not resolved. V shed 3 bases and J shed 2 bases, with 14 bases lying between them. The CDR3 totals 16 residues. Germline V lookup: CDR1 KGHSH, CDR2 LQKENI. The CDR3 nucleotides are TGTGCCAGCTCACCGACGCGTGGGCTTACCTACAATGAGCAGTTCTTC. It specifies CASSPTRGLTYNEQFF.

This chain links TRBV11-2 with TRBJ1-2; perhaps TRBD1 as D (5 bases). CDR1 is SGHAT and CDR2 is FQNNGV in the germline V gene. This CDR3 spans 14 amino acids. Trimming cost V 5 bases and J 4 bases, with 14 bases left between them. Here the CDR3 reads CASSRGVAGYGYTF. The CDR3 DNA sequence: TGTGCCAGCAGCAGAGGGGTAGCGGGCTATGGCTACACCTTC. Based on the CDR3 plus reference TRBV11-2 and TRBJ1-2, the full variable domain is EAGVAQSPRYKIIEKRQSVAFWCNPISGHATLYWYQQILGQGPKLLIQFQNNGVVDDSQLPKDRFSAERLKGVDSTLKIQPAKLEDSAVYLCASSRGVAGYGYTFGSGTRLTVV.

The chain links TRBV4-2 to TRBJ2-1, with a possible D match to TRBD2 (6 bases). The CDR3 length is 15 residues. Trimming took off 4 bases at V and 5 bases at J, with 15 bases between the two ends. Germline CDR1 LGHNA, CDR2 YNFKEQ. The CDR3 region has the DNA TGTGCCAGCAGCCCCGGGACGGGGGATCACAATGAGCAGTTCTTC. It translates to CASSPGTGDHNEQFF.

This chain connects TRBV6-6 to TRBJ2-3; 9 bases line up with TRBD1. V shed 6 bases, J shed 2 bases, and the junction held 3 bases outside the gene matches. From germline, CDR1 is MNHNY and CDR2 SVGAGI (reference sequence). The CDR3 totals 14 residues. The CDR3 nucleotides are TGTGCCAGCAGCTTACAGGGGGCCACAGATACGCAGTATTTT. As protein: CASSLQGATDTQYF.

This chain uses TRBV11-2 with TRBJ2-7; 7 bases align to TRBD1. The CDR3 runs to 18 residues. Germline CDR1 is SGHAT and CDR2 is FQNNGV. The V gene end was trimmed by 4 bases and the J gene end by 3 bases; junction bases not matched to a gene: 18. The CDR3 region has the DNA TGTGCCAGCAGCTCCATTAGAGGGGGCCTTATGGTGGGCTACGAGCAGTACTTC. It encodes CASSSIRGGLMVGYEQYF. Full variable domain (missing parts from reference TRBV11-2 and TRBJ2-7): EAGVAQSPRYKIIEKRQSVAFWCNPISGHATLYWYQQILGQGPKLLIQFQNNGVVDDSQLPKDRFSAERLKGVDSTLKIQPAKLEDSAVYLCASSSIRGGLMVGYEQYFGPGTRLTVT.

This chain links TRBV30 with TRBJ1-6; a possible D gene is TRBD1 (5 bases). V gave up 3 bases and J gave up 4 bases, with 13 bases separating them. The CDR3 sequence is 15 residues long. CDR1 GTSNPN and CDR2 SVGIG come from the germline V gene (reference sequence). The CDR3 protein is CAWSGRQRYNSPLHF. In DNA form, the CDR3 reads TGTGCCTGGAGCGGACGACAGAGATATAATTCACCCCTCCACTTT.

CDR3 in DNA: TGTGCCAGCAGCTCACGGGACAGGGGAACAGATACGCAGTATTTT. It codes for CASSSRDRGTDTQYF. This sequence joins TRBV11-1 and TRBJ2-3; 10 nucleotides agree with TRBD1. J was trimmed by 3 bases and V by 4 bases; bases with no gene match: 4. CDR3 length: 15 amino acids. The germline CDR1 and CDR2 sequences are SGHAT and FQDESV (reference sequence). Full variable domain (rest looked up from reference TRBV11-1 and TRBJ2-3): EAEVAQSPRYKITEKSQAVAFWCDPISGHATLYWYRQILGQGPELLVQFQDESVVDDSQLPKDRFSAERLKGVDSTLKIQPAELGDSAMYLCASSSRDRGTDTQYFGPGTRLTVL.

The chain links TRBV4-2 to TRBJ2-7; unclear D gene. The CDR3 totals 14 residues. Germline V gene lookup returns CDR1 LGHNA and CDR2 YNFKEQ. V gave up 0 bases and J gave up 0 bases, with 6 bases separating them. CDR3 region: CASSQDTFSYEQYF. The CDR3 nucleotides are TGTGCCAGCAGCCAAGACACTTTCTCCTACGAGCAGTACTTC.